The entry below gives a single T cell receptor beta chain sequence along with its context. Its antigen is not yet known. No base qualities exist here, and no much larger clone lies one base off it. The CDR3 regions of human TCRbeta chains were subjected to immunosequencing. As for the original processing: TCRs in the repertoires were matched against a reference library of SARS-CoV-2-specific TCRs that had been generated with the MIRA antigen-specificity platform. Breadth was defined as the fraction of unique TCRs that were SARS-CoV-2-associated, and depth was defined as the fraction of total T cells that were SARS-CoV-2-associated. Each spike-specific TCR was assigned to its reactive spike region and to a CD4 or CD8 class using the MIRA data. Log10-transformed breadth and depth values were compared by one-way ANOVA with Sidak's multiple comparisons tests. Drawn from immuneACCESS, this table holds only the in-frame rearrangements with V and J called that TCRdb kept. Clones are partly lost; checked studies trace under half to an unresolved V gene and leave the rest unexplained. V and J calls and clone size come straight from that table; D and trimming were deduced from the DNA. This sample is represented by 55,000 to 70,000 clones; about three quarters of them were singletons. The leading ten clones occupy around 10% of the sample.

The sample comes from a study of T cell responses to AZD1222 COVID-19 vaccine (dated by TCRdb to about 2021). In terms of the full investigation: AZD1222 recipients with second doses at about 4 weeks or about 12 weeks were pooled, because spike-specific TCR depth and breadth did not differ between schedules. Enrollment into the trials was organized by age into subgroups of 18-55, 56-69 and 70-plus years, and those subgroups contained around 150, 28 and 57 TCR-sequenced participants, respectively. A total of around 240 trial participants underwent TCR sequencing, of whom about 210 had received two doses of AZD1222 and 26 had received two doses of the MenACWY control vaccine. What the authors observed across the whole study: Epitopes outside the regions mutated in the B.1.351 and B.1.1.7 variants were reportedly recognized by nearly half of the unique spike-specific TCRs. The whole spike protein was spanned by vaccine-associated CD4 TCRs, and dominant responses were seen in regions 160-218 and 743-854. Conclusions about previously exposed vaccinees are limited, since just a handful of AZD1222 recipients were seropositive for SARS-CoV-2 at baseline. Because no day 14 peak-response samples were available, the repertoires could be characterized only after the peak T cell response. In the small 56-69-year group, the increase in depth fell short of significance, most likely because of low power. Most participants were white British and females outnumbered males, and the authors suggested that clonal diversity may have been underestimated. After two AZD1222 doses, spike-specific TCR breadth and depth were significantly higher than at day 0 and than in MenACWY recipients.

The sample's time point label, in plain terms: baseline before first vaccination. Vaccinee samples came from UK trials COV001 and COV002, including a single-blind randomized controlled phase 2/3 trial of AZD1222 (ChAdOx1 nCoV-19) in healthy adults. For TCRbeta chain sequencing, PBMC samples from trial participants were taken at day 0 and at day 28 after the second dose. This TCR derives from an adult in good health. Sample: peripheral blood, taken on day 0 of AZD1222 vaccination.

The DNA reads as follows: TGCGCCAGCAGCTCAGAGGGTGAAAGGTATGGCTACACCTTC. The encoded protein is CASSSEGERYGYTF. Here the chain combines TRBV5-1 and TRBJ1-2, with no reliable assignment of the D segment. Reading from cysteine to phenylalanine, the CDR3 counts 14 amino acids. Only the CDR3 DNA stays, 42 bases, in frame from base 1. V loses 3 bases, J loses 5 bases, and the germline ends lie 14 bases apart. The germline V gene sets CDR1 to SGHRS and CDR2 to YFSETQ.